A selection of T cell receptor beta chains follows, all from one sample in a study of blood T cell repertoires in COVID-19. TCRdb's table, derived via immunoSEQ multiplex PCR, lists solely in-frame clones and lacks some. The sample records about 220,000 clones, roughly 89% being singletons. The specimen was peripheral blood. The receptors derive from a man aged 30-40 years who had recovered from COVID-19. CDR3s include the opening cysteine and the closing phenylalanine or tryptophan. Rows give clone size only sometimes, using once, few, many, or a class for an expanded clone.

V | length | size | CDR3
TRBV10-3 | 14 | few | CAISVAGYQETQYF
TRBV14 | 15 | NA | CASSPLPGTTGELFF
TRBV2 | 15 | NA | CASRLTSGAYNEQFF
TRBV23-1 | 15 | NA | CASSQMTGGGYEQYF
TRBV29-1 | 11 | once | CSVDYTGEQYF
TRBV5-1 | 18 | NA | CASSPRTSGGALQETQYF
TRBV6-2/TRBV6-3 | 19 | NA | CASSYPTGSEYSGANVLTF
TRBV12-3/TRBV12-4 | 13 | NA | CASSWGDPNEQYF
TRBV6-5 | 15 | NA | CASSYSGGIRNTIYF
TRBV3-1/TRBV3-2 | 15 | NA | CASRDRVNTNEKLFF
TRBV5-4 | 13 | NA | CASSPTGTGELFF
TRBV13 | 14 | NA | CASSFQQVNSPLHF
TRBV6-2/TRBV6-3 | 11 | NA | CASSSGFYSFF
TRBV7-9 | 15 | NA | CASSFPYRVQETQYF
TRBV28 | 15 | NA | CASRLPDRHHNEQFF
TRBV5-1 | 14 | once | CASSLATDSYEQYF